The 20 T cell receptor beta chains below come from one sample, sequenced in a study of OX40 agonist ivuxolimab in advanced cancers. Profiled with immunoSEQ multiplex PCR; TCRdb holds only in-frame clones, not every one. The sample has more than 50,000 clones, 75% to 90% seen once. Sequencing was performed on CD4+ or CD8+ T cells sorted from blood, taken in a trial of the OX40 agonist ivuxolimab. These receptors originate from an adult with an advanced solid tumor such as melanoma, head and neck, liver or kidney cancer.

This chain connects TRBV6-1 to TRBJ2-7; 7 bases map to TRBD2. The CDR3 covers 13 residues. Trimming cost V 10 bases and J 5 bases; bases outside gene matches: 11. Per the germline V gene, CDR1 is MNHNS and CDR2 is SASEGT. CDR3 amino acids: CATGEGMVHEQYF. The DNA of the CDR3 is TGTGCCACTGGGGAGGGTATGGTCCACGAGCAGTACTTC.

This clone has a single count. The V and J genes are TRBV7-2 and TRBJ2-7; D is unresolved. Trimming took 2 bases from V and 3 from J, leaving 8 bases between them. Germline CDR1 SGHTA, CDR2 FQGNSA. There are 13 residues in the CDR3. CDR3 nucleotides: TGTGCCAGCAGCTTACCCCAATACTACGAGCAGTACTTC. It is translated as CASSLPQYYEQYF.

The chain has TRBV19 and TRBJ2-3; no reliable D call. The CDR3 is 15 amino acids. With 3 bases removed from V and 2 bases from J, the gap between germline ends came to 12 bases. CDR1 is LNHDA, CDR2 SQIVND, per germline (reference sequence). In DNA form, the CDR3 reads TGTGCCAGTAGTATGGTGGCCATTGCCACAGATACGCAGTATTTT. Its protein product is CASSMVAIATDTQYF.

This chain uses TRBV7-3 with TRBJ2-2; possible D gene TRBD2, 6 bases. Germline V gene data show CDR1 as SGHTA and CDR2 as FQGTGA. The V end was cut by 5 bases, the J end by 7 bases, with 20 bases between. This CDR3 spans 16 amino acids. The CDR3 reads CASSQTRRGRNGELFF. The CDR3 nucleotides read TGTGCCAGCAGCCAAACCCGGCGGGGACGGAACGGGGAGCTGTTTTTT.

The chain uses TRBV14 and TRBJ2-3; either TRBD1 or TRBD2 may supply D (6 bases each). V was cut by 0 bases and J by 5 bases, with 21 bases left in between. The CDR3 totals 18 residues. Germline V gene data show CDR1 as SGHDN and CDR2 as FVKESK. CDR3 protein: CASSQDLPSWGAKDTQYF. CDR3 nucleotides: TGTGCCAGCAGCCAAGATTTGCCAAGTTGGGGGGCCAAAGATACGCAGTATTTT.

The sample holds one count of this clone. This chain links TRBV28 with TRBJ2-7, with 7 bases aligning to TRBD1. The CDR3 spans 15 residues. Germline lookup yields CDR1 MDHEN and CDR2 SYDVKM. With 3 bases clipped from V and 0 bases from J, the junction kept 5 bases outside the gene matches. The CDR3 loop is CASSFRGLRSYEQYF. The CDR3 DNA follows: TGTGCCAGCAGTTTTAGGGGGCTTCGCTCCTACGAGCAGTACTTC.

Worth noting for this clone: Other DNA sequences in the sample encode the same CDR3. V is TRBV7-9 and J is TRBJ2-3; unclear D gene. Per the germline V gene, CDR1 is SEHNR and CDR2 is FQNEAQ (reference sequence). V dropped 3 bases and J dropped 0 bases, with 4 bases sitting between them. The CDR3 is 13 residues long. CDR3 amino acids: CASSLYSTDTQYF. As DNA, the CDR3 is TGTGCCAGCAGCTTGTATAGCACAGATACGCAGTATTTT.

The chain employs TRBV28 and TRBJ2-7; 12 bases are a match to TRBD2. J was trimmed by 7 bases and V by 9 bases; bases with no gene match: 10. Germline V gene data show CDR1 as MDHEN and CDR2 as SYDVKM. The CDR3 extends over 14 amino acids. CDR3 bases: TGTGCCAGTTACCAGACTAGCGGGAGTTCAGAGCAGTACTTC. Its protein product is CASYQTSGSSEQYF.

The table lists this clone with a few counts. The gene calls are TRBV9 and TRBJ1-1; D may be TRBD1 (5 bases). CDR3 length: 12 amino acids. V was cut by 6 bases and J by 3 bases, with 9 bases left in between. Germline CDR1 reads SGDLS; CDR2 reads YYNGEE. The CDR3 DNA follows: TGTGCCAGCAACAAAGGGGACACTGAAGCTTTCTTT. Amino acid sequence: CASNKGDTEAFF.

The CDR3 coding sequence is TGTGCCAGCAACCGAGACAGGAGCTCCTACGAGCAGTACTTC. Translated, it gives CASNRDRSSYEQYF. The chain recombines TRBV5-6 with TRBJ2-7, with D tentatively TRBD1 (6 bases). This CDR3 has 14 amino acids. Trimming took 6 bases from V and 0 from J, leaving 13 bases between them. CDR1 is SGHDT, CDR2 YYEEEE, per germline.

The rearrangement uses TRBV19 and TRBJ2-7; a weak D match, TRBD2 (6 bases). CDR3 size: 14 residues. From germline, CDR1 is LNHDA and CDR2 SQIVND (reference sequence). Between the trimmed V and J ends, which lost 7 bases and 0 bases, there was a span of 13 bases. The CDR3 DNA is TGTGCCAGTAACGGGGGAGGAGCCTCCTACGAGCAGTACTTC. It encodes CASNGGGASYEQYF.

Here the CDR3 reads CASNYRARTEAFF. CDR3 in DNA: TGCGCCAGCAACTACAGGGCCCGCACTGAAGCTTTCTTT. The chain is built from TRBV10-2 and TRBJ1-1, with a tentative D call TRBD1 (6 bases). This CDR3 is built from 13 residues. Per germline, CDR1 WSHSY and CDR2 SAAADI. V lost 7 bases and J lost 4, with 13 bases in between.

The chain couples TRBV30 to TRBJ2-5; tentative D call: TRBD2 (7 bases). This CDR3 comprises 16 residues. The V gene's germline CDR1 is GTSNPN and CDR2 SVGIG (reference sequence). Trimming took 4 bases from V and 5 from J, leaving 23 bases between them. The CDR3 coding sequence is TGTGCCTGGACGCCTAGCTGGGGGGGCGGGATTGAGACCCAGTACTTC. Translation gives CAWTPSWGGGIETQYF.

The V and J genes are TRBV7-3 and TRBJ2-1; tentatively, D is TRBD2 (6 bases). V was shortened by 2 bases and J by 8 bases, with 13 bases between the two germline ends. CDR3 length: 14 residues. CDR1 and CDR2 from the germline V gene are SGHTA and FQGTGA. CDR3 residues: CASSLGPSEDEQFF. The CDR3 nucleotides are TGTGCCAGCAGCTTAGGACCTAGCGAAGATGAGCAGTTCTTC.

The CDR3 region is CASSPERGPGELFF. CDR3 nucleotide sequence: TGTGCCAGCAGCCCAGAACGGGGACCCGGGGAGCTGTTTTTT. The chain combines TRBV7-6 with TRBJ2-2; D might be TRBD1 or TRBD2, each matching 5 bases. Trimming took 5 bases from V and 6 from J, leaving 13 bases between them. Germline CDR1 is SGHVS and CDR2 is FNYEAQ. The CDR3 sequence is 14 residues long.

The CDR3 DNA sequence: TGTGCCAGCGCAAGATATCGGGGATTCGCAGATACGCAGTATTTT. It translates to CASARYRGFADTQYF. This sequence joins TRBV6-5 and TRBJ2-3, with TRBD2 as a possible D gene (5 bases). The CDR3 sequence is 15 residues long. Germline values: CDR1 MNHEY, CDR2 SVGAGI. Between the trimmed V and J ends, which lost 8 bases and 4 bases, there was a span of 19 bases.

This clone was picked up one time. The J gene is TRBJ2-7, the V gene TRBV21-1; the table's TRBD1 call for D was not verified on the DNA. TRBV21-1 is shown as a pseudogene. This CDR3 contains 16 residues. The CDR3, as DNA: TGTGCCAGACTCAAAAAGCCCAGGGGGAGTCGCTACGAGCAGTACTTC. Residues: CARLKKPRGSRYEQYF.

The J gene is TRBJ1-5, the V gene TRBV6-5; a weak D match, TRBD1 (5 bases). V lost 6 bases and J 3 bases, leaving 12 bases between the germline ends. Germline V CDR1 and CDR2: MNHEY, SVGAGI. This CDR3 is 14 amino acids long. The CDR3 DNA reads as TGTGCCAGCAGCCAAGACAGATCCAATCAGCCCCAGCATTTT. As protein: CASSQDRSNQPQHF.

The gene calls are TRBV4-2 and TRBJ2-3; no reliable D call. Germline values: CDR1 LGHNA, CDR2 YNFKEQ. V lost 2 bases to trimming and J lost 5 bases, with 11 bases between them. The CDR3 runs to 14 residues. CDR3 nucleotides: TGTGCCAGCAGCCAAAGCCCCACGGGAGATACGCAGTATTTT. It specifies CASSQSPTGDTQYF.

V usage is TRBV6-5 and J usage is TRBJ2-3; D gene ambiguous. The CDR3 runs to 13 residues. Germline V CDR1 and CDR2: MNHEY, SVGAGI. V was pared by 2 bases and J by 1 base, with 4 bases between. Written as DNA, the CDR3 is TGTGCCAGCAGTTACGGAGGCACAGATACGCAGTATTTT. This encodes CASSYGGTDTQYF.